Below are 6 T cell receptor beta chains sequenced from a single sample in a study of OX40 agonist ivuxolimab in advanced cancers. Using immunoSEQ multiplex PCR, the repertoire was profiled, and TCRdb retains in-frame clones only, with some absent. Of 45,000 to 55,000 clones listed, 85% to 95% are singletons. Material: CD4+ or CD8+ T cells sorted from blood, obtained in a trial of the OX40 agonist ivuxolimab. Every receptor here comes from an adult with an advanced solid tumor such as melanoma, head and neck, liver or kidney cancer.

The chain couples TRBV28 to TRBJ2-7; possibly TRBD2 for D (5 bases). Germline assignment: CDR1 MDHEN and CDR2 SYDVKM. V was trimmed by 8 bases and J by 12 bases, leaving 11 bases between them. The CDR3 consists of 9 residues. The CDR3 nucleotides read TGTGCCAGCCGGACTCGGGGGTACTTC. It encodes CASRTRGYF.

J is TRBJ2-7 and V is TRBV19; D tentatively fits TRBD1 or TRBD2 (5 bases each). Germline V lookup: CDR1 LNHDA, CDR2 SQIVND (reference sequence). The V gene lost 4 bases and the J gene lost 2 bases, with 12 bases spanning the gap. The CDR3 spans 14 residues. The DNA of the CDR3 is TGTGCCAGTAGTAGTTGGGACGGTACCTACGAGCAGTACTTC. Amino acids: CASSSWDGTYEQYF.

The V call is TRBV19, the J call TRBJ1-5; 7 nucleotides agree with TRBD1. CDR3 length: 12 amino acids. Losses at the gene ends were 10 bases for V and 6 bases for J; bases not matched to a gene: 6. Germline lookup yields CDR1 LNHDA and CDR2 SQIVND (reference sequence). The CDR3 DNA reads TGTGCCACCCGACAGGGCCTTCAGCCCCAGCATTTT. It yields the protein CATRQGLQPQHF.

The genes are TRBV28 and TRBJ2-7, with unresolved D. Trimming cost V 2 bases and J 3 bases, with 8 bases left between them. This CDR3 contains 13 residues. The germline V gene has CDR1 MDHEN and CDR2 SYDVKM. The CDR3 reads CASSLPNGYEQYF. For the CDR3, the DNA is TGTGCCAGCAGTTTACCCAACGGCTACGAGCAGTACTTC.

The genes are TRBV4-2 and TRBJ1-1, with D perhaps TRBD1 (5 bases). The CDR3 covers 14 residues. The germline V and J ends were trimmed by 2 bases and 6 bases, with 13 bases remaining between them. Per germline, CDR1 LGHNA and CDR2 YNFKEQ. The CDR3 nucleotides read TGTGCCAGCAGCCAACCCGGGGGGGAGTCTGAAGCTTTCTTT. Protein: CASSQPGGESEAFF.

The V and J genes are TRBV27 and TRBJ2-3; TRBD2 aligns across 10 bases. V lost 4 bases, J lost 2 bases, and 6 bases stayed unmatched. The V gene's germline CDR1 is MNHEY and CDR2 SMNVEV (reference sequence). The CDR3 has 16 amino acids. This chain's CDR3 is CASSSVGLAVTDTQYF. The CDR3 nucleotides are TGTGCCAGCAGTTCAGTCGGACTAGCGGTCACAGATACGCAGTATTTT.